This T cell receptor beta chain was captured by sequencing in a study of T cell responses to AZD1222 COVID-19 vaccine. With regard to this clone: Its antigen is as yet unknown.

Whole-study results and caveats: Among AZD1222 vaccinees, only 5 to 7 were seropositive at baseline. Clonal diversity may have been underestimated in mostly white British donors. Distributed over spike, vaccine-associated CD4 TCRs predominated at 160-218 and 743-854. Increased Spike-specific TCR breadth and depth were observed after two AZD1222 doses.

Assay used: immunoSEQ multiplex PCR; TCRdb lists only in-frame clones, some missing. The sample holds some 120,000 clones, approximately 85% seen once. V was pared by 5 bases and J by 8 bases, with 9 bases between. The CDR3 spans 11 residues. Germline lookup yields CDR1 KGHSH and CDR2 LQKENI. This TCR was recovered from an adult in good health. The rearrangement uses TRBV18 and TRBJ1-2; possibly TRBD1 for D (6 bases). Sequencing was performed on peripheral blood, taken on day 0 of MenACWY control vaccination. In nucleotides, the CDR3 is TGTGCCAGCTCAGCACAGGGCGGCTACACCTTC. Translating gives CASSAQGGYTF.